Listed here are 14 T cell receptor beta chains from one sample, sequenced in a study of blood T cell repertoires in COVID-19. Clones were read by immunoSEQ multiplex PCR, and TCRdb kept only the in-frame ones, dropping some. The sample lists under 200,000 clones; approximately 90% were seen once. Source material: peripheral blood. The receptors shown here come from a man between 50 and 59 years old with acute or convalescent COVID-19.

The chain links TRBV3-1 (or the pseudogene TRBV3-2) to TRBJ2-6, with 9 bases fitting TRBD1. The germline V gene has CDR1 LGHDT and CDR2 YNNKEL (reference sequence). The CDR3 runs to 17 residues. J lost 2 bases, V lost 4 bases, and 6 bases had no gene match. The CDR3 DNA is TGTGCCAGCAGCCGACAAGGGACAGGGACTGGGGCCAACGTCCTGACTTTC. Translated: CASSRQGTGTGANVLTF.

This clone was counted once. This chain uses TRBV4-1 with TRBJ2-7; 8 bases align to TRBD1. The germline V gene encodes CDR1 MGHRA and CDR2 YSYEKL. Trimming took 0 bases from V and 2 from J; bases not matched to a gene: 9. CDR3 size: 17 residues. CDR3 residues: CASSQEEAGGSTYEQYF. In DNA, the CDR3 is TGCGCCAGCAGCCAAGAAGAGGCAGGGGGCTCAACCTACGAGCAGTACTTC.

The CDR3 sequence is CATSTRRENTGELFF. For the CDR3, the DNA is TGTGCCACCAGTACGAGGCGAGAAAACACCGGGGAGCTGTTTTTT. The chain joins TRBV24-1 to TRBJ2-2; D gene uncertain. The CDR3 consists of 15 residues. V was shortened by 6 bases and J by 2 bases, with 12 bases between the two germline ends. Germline V CDR1 and CDR2: KGHDR, SFDVKD.

V gene TRBV28 combines with J gene TRBJ2-3, with TRBD2 matching over 14 bases. J lost 3 bases, V lost 4 bases, and 15 bases had no gene match. The germline V gene has CDR1 MDHEN and CDR2 SYDVKM. CDR3 length: 20 residues. As DNA, the CDR3 is TGTGCCAGCAGTTCAACCGGGACTAGCGGGAGAGATGAAAAAACAGATACGCAGTATTTT. Amino acids: CASSSTGTSGRDEKTDTQYF.

This chain connects TRBV6-5 to TRBJ1-5, with TRBD1 matching 7 bases. This CDR3 contains 14 residues. J was trimmed by 2 bases and V by 6 bases; bases with no gene match: 4. Germline CDR1 and CDR2: MNHEY and SVGAGI. This chain's CDR3 is CASRPGTGNQPQHF. CDR3 nucleotide sequence: TGTGCCAGCAGACCCGGGACAGGCAATCAGCCCCAGCATTTT.

V and J are TRBV4-1 and TRBJ2-3; TRBD2 agrees at 7 bases. This CDR3 has 17 residues. After removal of 0 bases from V and 0 bases from J, the junction contained 6 bases not matched to a gene. Per germline, CDR1 MGHRA and CDR2 YSYEKL. This CDR3 reads CASSQEGLAASTDTQYF. The CDR3 DNA reads as TGCGCCAGCAGCCAAGAAGGGCTAGCGGCTAGCACAGATACGCAGTATTTT.

This chain connects TRBV19 to TRBJ2-3; D unresolved. Germline values: CDR1 LNHDA, CDR2 SQIVND (reference sequence). This CDR3 spans 12 amino acids. V lost 4 bases and J lost 4, with 6 bases in between. CDR3 nucleotides: TGTGCCAGTAGTAAAGCGTCAGATACGCAGTATTTT. Its protein is CASSKASDTQYF.

The chain recombines TRBV2 with TRBJ2-7, with no clear D. V was cut by 8 bases and J by 6 bases, with 11 bases left in between. Per the germline V gene, CDR1 is SNHLY and CDR2 is FYNNEI. This CDR3 is 11 amino acids long. CDR3 nucleotide sequence: TGTGCCAGCGGGCCCTCTCCCGAGCAGTACTTC. Encoded protein: CASGPSPEQYF.

The chain employs TRBV4-1 and TRBJ2-7, with 10 bases that match TRBD1. This CDR3 spans 14 amino acids. The V gene end was trimmed by 4 bases and the J gene end by 4 bases; junction bases not matched to a gene: 4. Germline-derived CDR1 and CDR2 are MGHRA and YSYEKL. CDR3 DNA: TGCGCCAGCAGCCCCCCGGGACAGGGGTACGAGCAGTACTTC. Translated, it gives CASSPPGQGYEQYF.

V and J are TRBV10-2 and TRBJ2-1; no reliable D call. V gave up 7 bases and J gave up 1 base, with 14 bases separating them. CDR3 length: 15 residues. CDR1 is WSHSY, CDR2 SAAADI, per germline. The CDR3 reads CASTRLAGSYNEQFF. CDR3 nucleotide sequence: TGCGCCAGCACCCGTTTAGCTGGTTCCTACAATGAGCAGTTCTTC.

J is TRBJ2-1 and V is TRBV2; D might be TRBD2 (5 bases). V lost 4 bases and J 0 bases, leaving 13 bases between the germline ends. CDR3 length equals 16 residues. The germline V gene has CDR1 SNHLY and CDR2 FYNNEI. CDR3 amino acids: CASSVEGPRSYNEQFF. The CDR3 DNA follows: TGTGCCAGCAGTGTCGAGGGCCCCCGCTCCTACAATGAGCAGTTCTTC.

This clone came up once. The chain employs TRBV5-1 and TRBJ2-3, with a weak D call TRBD1 (7 bases). Germline assignment: CDR1 SGHRS and CDR2 YFSETQ. There are 14 residues in the CDR3. V lost 7 bases, J lost 3 bases, and 15 bases lay in between. The CDR3 DNA follows: TGCGCCAGCGGCGACAGGGCGGGAACAGATACGCAGTATTTT. Encoded protein: CASGDRAGTDTQYF.

V is TRBV28 and J is TRBJ2-7; 7 bases map to TRBD1. The CDR3 sequence is 14 residues long. J lost 3 bases, V lost 5 bases, and 7 bases had no gene match. In germline, CDR1 is MDHEN, CDR2 SYDVKM. CDR3 protein: CASSPPGQIYEQYF. The CDR3 DNA follows: TGTGCCAGCAGTCCTCCGGGACAGATCTACGAGCAGTACTTC.

This chain uses TRBV20-1 with TRBJ2-3; 8 nucleotides match TRBD1. The V gene's germline CDR1 is DFQATT and CDR2 SNEGSKA (reference sequence). V was pared by 3 bases and J by 7 bases, with 6 bases of the junction left unmatched. The CDR3 length is 13 residues. This CDR3 reads CSASRTGTYTQYF. DNA for the CDR3: TGCAGTGCTAGTCGGACAGGGACCTATACGCAGTATTTT.